This TCR beta chain was retrieved from a study of CD8+CD57+ T cells in acquired aplastic anemia. The CDR3 totals 13 residues. The germline CDR1 and CDR2 sequences are SGDLS and YYNGEE. Between the trimmed V and J ends, which lost 7 bases and 3 bases, there was a span of 11 bases. Concerning this clonotype: What it binds is not known. This could be a read error, since a much larger clone is one nucleotide away.

Patients picked for sequencing had shown CD8+CD57+ cell expansion detected by flow cytometry. Acquired aplastic anemia of severe grade affected all patients. Prior therapy had not been administered to any patient at the time of blood sampling. Study-wide points: Patients and controls shared some 30 CD8+ CDR3 sequences, highly expressed in patients. CD8+ Simpson's diversity in patients was not significantly different from that in controls.

Genomic DNA templated the TCR beta VDJ and CDR3 profiling. TCRdb re-called the reads through MiXCR, storing one row per CDR3 protein. The sample records around 430,000 distinct CDR3 sequences, about a third being singletons. J is TRBJ1-5 and V is TRBV9; a possible D gene is TRBD1 (5 bases). This sequence originates from a human donor with aplastic anemia. The sample comprised sorted CD4+, CD8+, or CD8+CD57+ T cells (not recorded which) from PBMCs. The CDR3 DNA reads as TGTGCCAGCGGCGGGACGGACAATCAGCCCCAGCATTTT. Its protein product is CASGGTDNQPQHF.